Listed below are T cell receptor beta chains from one sample, sequenced in a study of T-cell reconstitution after alpha-beta-depleted transplantation in children. MiXCR was run by TCRdb on the PCR reads, yielding one entry per CDR3 protein. The table shows some 550,000 distinct CDR3 sequences, with more than 20% occurring only once. The sequencing used PBMCs, mostly from graft donor cells, collected 360 days after TCRalphabeta/CD19-depleted stem cell transplant. The receptors originated from a boy under two years old who had a stem cell transplant for acute myeloid leukemia, so the T cells may come from the graft donor. Both conserved end residues are part of each CDR3. D genes are given only for firm matches. Rows give clone size only sometimes, using once, few, many, or a class for an expanded clone.

-	TRBV4-2	few	TRBJ2-2	TGTGCCAGCAGCCAAGGGGCCTCAGGTAGCAACACCGGGGAGCTGTTTTTT	CASSQGASGSNTGELFF
-	TRBV12-3/TRBV12-4	many	TRBJ2-1	TGTGCCAGCAACCTTGCCGGTGTGGGGTACAATGAGCAGTTCTTC	CASNLAGVGYNEQFF
-	TRBV7-9	-	TRBJ2-5	TGTGCCAGCAGCTTTACCCTGACCAATTACCAAGAGACCCAGTACTTC	CASSFTLTNYQETQYF
-	TRBV20-1	few	TRBJ1-5	TGCAGTGCTAGAGATCTTACGGGGTTTGCGGGGATAGTAGGGAATCAGCCCCAGCATTTT	CSARDLTGFAGIVGNQPQHF
TRBD1	TRBV6-1	few	TRBJ1-1	TGTGCCAGCAGCACCGGGGACAGTGGTGAAGCTTTCTTT	CASSTGDSGEAFF
-	TRBV29-1	-	TRBJ1-2	TGCAGCGTTGTGGTCCGACAGTCCTATGGCTACACCTTC	CSVVVRQSYGYTF
-	TRBV12-3/TRBV12-4	-	TRBJ2-3	TGTGCCAGCAGTCCCCGAGCACGCACAGATACGCAGTATTTT	CASSPRARTDTQYF
TRBD1	TRBV6-5	-	TRBJ1-1	TGTGCCAGCAGCTACTACAGGGACAGCACTGAAGCTTTCTTT	CASSYYRDSTEAFF
-	TRBV19	-	TRBJ2-5	TGTGCCAGTAGTACAAGGGGGGGGGACCAAGAGACCCAGTACTTC	CASSTRGGDQETQYF
TRBD1	TRBV6-1	-	TRBJ2-2	TGTGCCAGCAGTGGGAGACAGGGGTTCACCGGGGAGCTGTTTTTT	CASSGRQGFTGELFF
-	TRBV5-1	many	TRBJ2-3	TGCGCCAGCAGCTTCAGCCCTGAAGACGCGCCAATACGGGCAGTATTT	CASSFSPEDAPIRAVF
-	TRBV5-1	-	TRBJ2-2	TGCGCCAGTTCGTCTCTCCTATACACCGGGGAGCTGTTTTTT	CASSSLLYTGELFF
-	TRBV20-1	-	TRBJ2-3	TGCAGTGCTAACCAGGCAGGGGGCACAGATACGCAGTATTTT	CSANQAGGTDTQYF
TRBD2	TRBV20-1	many	TRBJ2-3	TGCAGTGCCGGGACTAGCGGTTCCCTCGCACAAGATACGCAGTATTTT	CSAGTSGSLAQDTQYF
-	TRBV12-3/TRBV12-4	-	TRBJ1-3	TGTGCCAGCAGACACCCCGACGCTGGCGGGAACACCATATATTTT	CASRHPDAGGNTIYF
-	TRBV10-3	-	TRBJ1-1	TGTGCCATCAGTGACCCTCGGGGGAACACTGAAGCTTTCTTT	CAISDPRGNTEAFF
-	TRBV20-1	-	TRBJ2-3	TGCAGTGCCAAAGCCAGCGGCGGGACAGATACGCAGTATTTT	CSAKASGGTDTQYF
-	TRBV6-6	few	TRBJ2-3	TGTGCCAGCACCATAACCCTGGGACTCACACGGGATTTT	CASTITLGLTRDF
-	TRBV7-8	-	TRBJ1-5	TGTGCCAGCAGCCCCACCTCAGGGCAGCCCCAGCATTTT	CASSPTSGQPQHF
-	TRBV11-3	-	TRBJ2-5	TGTGCCAGCAGCCCCCTGGACGGGGAGACCCAGTACTTC	CASSPLDGETQYF
-	TRBV7-2	-	TRBJ2-3	TGTGCCAGCGTTCCGGGACCAACCACAGATACGCAGTATTTT	CASVPGPTTDTQYF
TRBD1	TRBV2	-	TRBJ1-6	TGTGCCAGCACCTCCGGGGGACAGGGGAACTCACCCCTCCACTTT	CASTSGGQGNSPLHF
-	TRBV20-1	-	TRBJ1-1	TGCAGTGCTACTTCCATAAAGACGGTCCCTGAAGCTTTCTTT	CSATSIKTVPEAFF
-	TRBV20-1	few	TRBJ1-5	TGCAGTGCTAGTGTTACAGGAGGGTATCAGCCCCAGCATTTT	CSASVTGGYQPQHF
-	TRBV29-1	-	TRBJ2-5	TGCAGCGGGGGTCGTCGGGCTACGGGGGAAGAGACCCAGTACTTC	CSGGRRATGEETQYF
-	TRBV20-1	-	TRBJ2-5	TGCAGTGGCAAATCCCGGGAGACCCAGTACTTC	CSGKSRETQYF
TRBD2	TRBV20-1	-	TRBJ2-1	TGCAGTGCTAAGGAGCGGACTAGCTCCTACAATGAGCAGTTCTTC	CSAKERTSSYNEQFF
-	TRBV24-1	few	TRBJ2-2	TGTGCCACCAGTGAAGGCGGCGACCCTCAGAACACCGGGGAGCTGTTTTTT	CATSEGGDPQNTGELFF
TRBD2	TRBV20-1	few	TRBJ2-1	TGCAGTGCTCCAGCTAGCGGGGAAGGATACAATGAGCAGTTCTTC	CSAPASGEGYNEQFF
TRBD1	TRBV6-5	-	TRBJ1-2	TGTGCCAGCAGTTACCACCTCCCCCGGACAGGAAGGGGTTTTAATGGCTACACCTTC	CASSYHLPRTGRGFNGYTF
TRBD2	TRBV15	few	TRBJ2-3	TGTGCCACCAGCAGAGAAAGCCCCCTAGCGGGGAGGTCAGATACGCAGTATTTT	CATSRESPLAGRSDTQYF
-	TRBV20-1	-	TRBJ2-3	TGCAGTGCTATCCCTTTCTTAGGGGGGGTTAGCACAGATACGCAGTATTTT	CSAIPFLGGVSTDTQYF
-	TRBV20-1	many	TRBJ1-5	TGCAGTGCCCTTAGGGTAGGGGGAGATCAGCCCCAGCATTTT	CSALRVGGDQPQHF
-	TRBV12-3/TRBV12-4	few	TRBJ2-1	TGTGCCAGCAGTTTACGGGACACCAATGAGCAGTTCTTC	CASSLRDTNEQFF
TRBD1	TRBV15	-	TRBJ1-1	TGTGCCACCAGCAGAGATCTTGGGACAGGGAACGGGAAGGGGACTGAAGCTTTCTTT	CATSRDLGTGNGKGTEAFF
-	TRBV12-3/TRBV12-4	few	TRBJ2-1	TGTGCCAGCAGTTTAGACTCTTGGAATGAGCAGTTCTTC	CASSLDSWNEQFF
-	TRBV20-1	many	TRBJ2-7	TGCAGTGCTAGGGGTGGATACGAGCAGTACTTC	CSARGGYEQYF
TRBD1	TRBV11-2	many	TRBJ2-3	TGTGCCAGCAGCTTGATCCCTACAGGGGGCCGTATCACAGATACGCAGTATTTT	CASSLIPTGGRITDTQYF
-	TRBV25-1	many	TRBJ1-1	TGTGCCAGCAGTGAATCGTCGACGGACGAAGCTTTCTTT	CASSESSTDEAFF
-	TRBV20-1	-	TRBJ1-2	TGCAGTGCTAGAAAGGCAGGATCTAACTATGGCTACACCTTC	CSARKAGSNYGYTF
TRBD1	TRBV20-1	few	TRBJ2-7	TGCAGTGCTCGGACAGGGGGGGGGTACGAGCAGTACTTC	CSARTGGGYEQYF
-	TRBV5-5	few	TRBJ2-7	TGTGCCAGCAGCTCTGAATTCGCTCTGGGCTCCTACGAGCAGTACTTC	CASSSEFALGSYEQYF